This TCR beta chain comes out of a study of blood T cell repertoires in COVID-19. The ends were cut back, 0 bases at V and 8 bases at J, with 13 bases in the middle. This CDR3 spans 14 amino acids. Per the germline V gene, CDR1 is LGHNA and CDR2 is YNFKEQ. Clones were sequenced by immunoSEQ multiplex PCR, and TCRdb holds only the in-frame ones, with some missing. Of approximately 80,000 clones listed, under 85% were seen once; the top ten hold around 2.9%. The sequence came from a woman older than 75 with COVID-19, enrolled during active disease. The chain combines TRBV4-2 with TRBJ1-2, with a possible D match to TRBD1 (5 bases). Sample: peripheral blood. The CDR3: CASSQEGQGRGYTF. The DNA for the CDR3 is TGTGCCAGCAGCCAAGAAGGGCAGGGTCGGGGCTACACCTTC.